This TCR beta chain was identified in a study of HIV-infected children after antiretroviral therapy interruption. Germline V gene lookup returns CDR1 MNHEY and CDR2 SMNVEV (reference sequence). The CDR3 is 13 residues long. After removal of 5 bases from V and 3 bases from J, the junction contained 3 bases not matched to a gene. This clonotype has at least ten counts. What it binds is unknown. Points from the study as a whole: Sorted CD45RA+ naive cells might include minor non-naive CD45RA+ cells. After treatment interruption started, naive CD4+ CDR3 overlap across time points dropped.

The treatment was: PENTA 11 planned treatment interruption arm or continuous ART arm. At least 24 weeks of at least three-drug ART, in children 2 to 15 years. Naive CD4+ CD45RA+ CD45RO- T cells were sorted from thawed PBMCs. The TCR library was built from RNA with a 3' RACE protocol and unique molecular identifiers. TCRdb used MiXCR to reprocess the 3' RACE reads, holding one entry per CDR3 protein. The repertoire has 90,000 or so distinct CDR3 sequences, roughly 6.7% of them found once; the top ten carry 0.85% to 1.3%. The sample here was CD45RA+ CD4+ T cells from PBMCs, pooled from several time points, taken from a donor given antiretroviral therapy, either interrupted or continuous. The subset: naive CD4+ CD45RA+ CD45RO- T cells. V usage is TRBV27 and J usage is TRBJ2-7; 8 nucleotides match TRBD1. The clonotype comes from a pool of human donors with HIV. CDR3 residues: CASSRDRGYEQYF. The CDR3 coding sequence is TGTGCCAGCAGTCGTGACAGGGGCTACGAGCAGTACTTC.